Listed below are T cell receptor beta chains from one sample, sequenced in a study of shared clonotypes between healthy human individuals. Assay: immunoSEQ multiplex PCR; the TCRdb copy retains only in-frame clones and omits some. The sample includes 2.3 million or so clones, 85% to 95% of them seen just once. Input material: naive CD4+ T cells from PBMCs. These receptors were collected from a young man in good health. Some clones in this sample may be carry-over from other donors' samples. Both conserved end residues are part of each CDR3. D genes are given only for firm matches.

j_gene: TRBJ2-2
d_gene: .
v_gene: TRBV25-1
CDR3nt: TGTGCCAGCAGTGAAAGCAGGCGGAACACCGGGGAGCTGTTTTTT
CDR3aa: CASSESRRNTGELFF

j_gene: TRBJ2-3
d_gene: TRBD1
v_gene: TRBV10-1
CDR3nt: TGCGCCAGCTCCGGGACAGCTAGCACAGATACGCAGTATTTT
CDR3aa: CASSGTASTDTQYF

j_gene: TRBJ1-2
d_gene: .
v_gene: TRBV9
CDR3nt: TGTGCCAGCACGCGGACAGAGATTTATGGCTACACCTTC
CDR3aa: CASTRTEIYGYTF

j_gene: TRBJ2-5
d_gene: TRBD1
v_gene: TRBV2
CDR3nt: TGTGCCAGCAGTTATAGGACAGGGGCGGAGACCCAGTACTTC
CDR3aa: CASSYRTGAETQYF

j_gene: TRBJ2-5
d_gene: TRBD1
v_gene: TRBV9
CDR3nt: TGTGCCAGCAGCAGGGACAGCCAAGAGACCCAGTACTTC
CDR3aa: CASSRDSQETQYF

j_gene: TRBJ1-1
d_gene: .
v_gene: TRBV6-1
CDR3nt: TGTGCCAGCAGTTGGGGGACGTCCACTGAAGCTTTCTTT
CDR3aa: CASSWGTSTEAFF

j_gene: TRBJ1-3
d_gene: TRBD1
v_gene: TRBV11-2
CDR3nt: TGTGCCAGCAGCTTCAGACAGGGGGGCTCTGGAAACACCATATATTTT
CDR3aa: CASSFRQGGSGNTIYF

j_gene: TRBJ2-3
d_gene: .
v_gene: TRBV19
CDR3nt: TGTGCCAGTGCACACCCCCGGGACCCATTCCCCACAGATACGCAGTATTTT
CDR3aa: CASAHPRDPFPTDTQYF

j_gene: TRBJ2-1
d_gene: TRBD1
v_gene: TRBV28
CDR3nt: TGTGCCAGCAGCCTGGCCGGGACAGGGGGCTCCAATGAGCAGTTCTTC
CDR3aa: CASSLAGTGGSNEQFF

j_gene: TRBJ1-5
d_gene: .
v_gene: TRBV2
CDR3nt: TGTGCCAGCAGCGGACGGATTAATCAGCCCCAGCATTTT
CDR3aa: CASSGRINQPQHF

j_gene: TRBJ2-7
d_gene: .
v_gene: TRBV28
CDR3nt: TGTGCCAGCAGTCCACTCATGGGTGAGCAGTACTTC
CDR3aa: CASSPLMGEQYF

j_gene: TRBJ1-1
d_gene: .
v_gene: TRBV7-2
CDR3nt: TGTGCCAGCAGCCAAGGGCAGGGCCTTGAAGCTTTCTTT
CDR3aa: CASSQGQGLEAFF

j_gene: TRBJ2-1
d_gene: TRBD1
v_gene: TRBV5-1
CDR3nt: TGCGCCAGCAGCTTGGTTTCAGGGGGCAGTGAGCAGTTCTTC
CDR3aa: CASSLVSGGSEQFF

j_gene: TRBJ2-1
d_gene: TRBD2
v_gene: TRBV7-3
CDR3nt: TGTGCCAGCAGCTTCAGCGGGAGGGTCGGGAATGAGCAGTTCTTC
CDR3aa: CASSFSGRVGNEQFF

j_gene: TRBJ2-1
d_gene: .
v_gene: TRBV10-1
CDR3nt: TGCGCCAGCAGTCCGGCGGGATCAATCTCCTACAATGAGCAGTTCTTC
CDR3aa: CASSPAGSISYNEQFF

j_gene: TRBJ2-3
d_gene: .
v_gene: TRBV30
CDR3nt: TGTGCCTGGAGTGTACGAATGGGGAACTCACCCCAGTATTTT
CDR3aa: CAWSVRMGNSPQYF

j_gene: TRBJ2-5
d_gene: .
v_gene: TRBV10-3
CDR3nt: TGTGCCATCAGGGAAGCGGTCCAAGAGACCCAGTACTTC
CDR3aa: CAIREAVQETQYF